This T cell receptor beta chain was found in a study of T cells in Graves' hyperthyroidism and ophthalmopathy. Study information: Before any treatment, at initial diagnosis, peripheral blood was collected.

Stable disease denoted Graves' hyperthyroidism without ophthalmopathy progression within 18 months. Cells are PBMCs isolated from roughly 9.3 ml of fresh blood. This CDR3 has 11 amino acids. Germline V gene sequence: CDR1 MDHEN, CDR2 SYDVKM. Comment on this clonotype: Just one base apart from a much larger clone, this may be a read error.

RNA transcripts gave rise to amplified TCR beta CDR3 regions. First-round RT-PCR with HTBI primers amplified the TCR CDR3 region. TCRdb reprocessed the multiplex PCR reads with MiXCR, giving one entry per CDR3 protein. The repertoire consists of under 650,000 distinct CDR3 sequences, with about 17% occurring once and the leading ten covering 3% to 4%. Input material: blood. The TCR originated in a woman in her twenties or thirties with Graves' hyperthyroidism. The genes are TRBV28 and TRBJ1-3; D is unresolved. In DNA form, the CDR3 reads TGTGCCAGCAGTTTAGAAAACACCATATGTTTT. As protein: CASSLENTICF.